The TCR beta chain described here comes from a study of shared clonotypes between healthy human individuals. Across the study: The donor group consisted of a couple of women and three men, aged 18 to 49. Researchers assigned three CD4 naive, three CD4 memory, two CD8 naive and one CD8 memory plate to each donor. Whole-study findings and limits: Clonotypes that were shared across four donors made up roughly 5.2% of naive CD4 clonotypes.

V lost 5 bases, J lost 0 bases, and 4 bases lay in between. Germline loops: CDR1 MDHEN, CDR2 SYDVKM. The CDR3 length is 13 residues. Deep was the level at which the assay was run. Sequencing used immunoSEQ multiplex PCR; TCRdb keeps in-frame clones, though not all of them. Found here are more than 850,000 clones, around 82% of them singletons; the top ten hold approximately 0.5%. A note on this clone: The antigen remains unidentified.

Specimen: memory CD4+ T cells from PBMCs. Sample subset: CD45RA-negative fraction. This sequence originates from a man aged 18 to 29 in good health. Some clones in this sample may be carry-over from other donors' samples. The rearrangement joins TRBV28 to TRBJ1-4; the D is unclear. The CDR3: CASSVPTNEKLFF. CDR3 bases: TGTGCCAGCAGTGTCCCAACTAATGAAAAACTGTTTTTT.